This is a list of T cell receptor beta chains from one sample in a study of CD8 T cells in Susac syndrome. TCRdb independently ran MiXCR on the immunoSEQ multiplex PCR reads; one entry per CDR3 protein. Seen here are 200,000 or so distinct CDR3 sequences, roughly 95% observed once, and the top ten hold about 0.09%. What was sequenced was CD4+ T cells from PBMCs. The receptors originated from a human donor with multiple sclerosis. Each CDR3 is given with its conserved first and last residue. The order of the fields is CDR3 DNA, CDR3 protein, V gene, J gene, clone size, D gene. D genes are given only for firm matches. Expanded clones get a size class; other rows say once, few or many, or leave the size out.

TGTGCCAGCACCCTAACTAGCGCCCGGGGTTCCTACAATGAGCAGTTCTTC	CASTLTSARGSYNEQFF	TRBV11-2	TRBJ2-1	.	TRBD2
TGTGCCAGCAGCGTAGCCCCAAACTTGGATACGCAGTATTTT	CASSVAPNLDTQYF	TRBV9	TRBJ2-3	.	.
TGCAGTGCTAGCGGGAGGGCCTCGGGCACAGATACGCAGTATTTT	CSASGRASGTDTQYF	TRBV20-1	TRBJ2-3	.	TRBD2
TGCAGCGCCCTCGAAGATAATCTCCGCACAGATACGCAGTATTTT	CSALEDNLRTDTQYF	TRBV20-1	TRBJ2-3	.	.
TGTGCCAGCAGCCGCAGCCCTGAAGCTTTCTTT	CASSRSPEAFF	TRBV7-9	TRBJ1-1	.	.
TGTGCCAGCAGCATCGACAGACGGCCTGAAGCTTTCTTT	CASSIDRRPEAFF	TRBV7-2	TRBJ1-1	once	.
TGCAGCGTTGGGAGGGACAGGAGAACCGGGGAGCTGTTTTTT	CSVGRDRRTGELFF	TRBV29-1	TRBJ2-2	.	TRBD1
TGCAGTGCCTCACCCGGGACAGGGTACGGCTACACCTTC	CSASPGTGYGYTF	TRBV20-1	TRBJ1-2	.	TRBD1
TGCAGTGCTCGGGGGGCGGAAGCTGAAGCTTTCTTT	CSARGAEAEAFF	TRBV20-1	TRBJ1-1	.	.
TGTGCCAGCACCGCGTCGGCCGGGCAGCCCCAGCATTTT	CASTASAGQPQHF	TRBV2	TRBJ1-5	.	.
TGTGCCAGCAGCCGGACCACATCCGAGCAGTACTTC	CASSRTTSEQYF	TRBV3-1	TRBJ2-7	.	.
TGCAGTGCTAGACCTGGGACAGGACAAGAGACCCAGTACTTC	CSARPGTGQETQYF	TRBV20-1	TRBJ2-5	.	TRBD1
TGCAGTGCTAGAGATTTAAGGGGGGCCAATCAGCCCCAGCATTTT	CSARDLRGANQPQHF	TRBV20-1	TRBJ1-5	.	.
TGTGCCAGCTCACCGAGTGGGGACACCGGGGAGCTGTTTTTT	CASSPSGDTGELFF	TRBV18	TRBJ2-2	.	.
TGTGCCAGCAGCTCACGGCGCACAGATACGCAGTATTTT	CASSSRRTDTQYF	TRBV7-3	TRBJ2-3	.	.
TGCGCCAGCAGCCAAGGTTGGGGGGGATCTCAGCCCCAGCATTTT	CASSQGWGGSQPQHF	TRBV4-1	TRBJ1-5	.	.
TGCAGCGTTGATTACGGACCCACAGATACGCAGTATTTT	CSVDYGPTDTQYF	TRBV29-1	TRBJ2-3	.	.
TGCAGCGCTGGTGAGTCCCGAAAGTCCGAGCAGTACTTC	CSAGESRKSEQYF	TRBV29-1	TRBJ2-7	.	.
TGTGCCAGCAGCTTAGTTAATAGCTTGCAAGAGACCCAGTACTTC	CASSLVNSLQETQYF	TRBV7-2	TRBJ2-5	.	.
TGTGCCAGCAGCCCCGCCGGGACTAGCGTAACGAATGAGCAGTTCTTC	CASSPAGTSVTNEQFF	TRBV5-6	TRBJ2-1	.	TRBD2
TGTGCCACCACTCCAAAATACGAGCAGTACTTC	CATTPKYEQYF	TRBV24-1	TRBJ2-7	.	.
TGTGCCAGCAGCCAACAGGGTCCGATGGGCTACACCTTC	CASSQQGPMGYTF	TRBV9	TRBJ1-2	.	.
TGTGCCATCAGTAAAAGCCAGCCTGGAAACACCATATATTTT	CAISKSQPGNTIYF	TRBV10-3	TRBJ1-3	.	.
TGCGCCAGCAGCACCGGACAGGGTGGAATCATTCAGTACTTC	CASSTGQGGIIQYF	TRBV5-1	TRBJ2-4	.	TRBD1
TGTGCCACCAGTGCCCGGACAGGGGTTAGCAATCAGCCCCAGCATTTT	CATSARTGVSNQPQHF	TRBV24-1	TRBJ1-5	.	TRBD1
TGCAGTGCTAGGGGGGGACACGTACAAGAGACCCAGTACTTC	CSARGGHVQETQYF	TRBV20-1	TRBJ2-5	.	.
TGTGCCAGCAGTAAGGGGGCGCGCACCGGGGAGCTGTTTTTT	CASSKGARTGELFF	TRBV27	TRBJ2-2	.	TRBD1
TGTGCCAGCAGTGTGGGGACAAGCACAGATACGCAGTATTTT	CASSVGTSTDTQYF	TRBV2	TRBJ2-3	.	.
TGTGCCAGCAGGGCCCCTGCGGAGACCCAGTACTTC	CASRAPAETQYF	TRBV6-5	TRBJ2-5	.	.
TGTGCCACCCAAGACGGAAGCAATCAGCCCCAGCATTTT	CATQDGSNQPQHF	TRBV25-1	TRBJ1-5	.	.
TGTGCCTCGCGGGACGGACTGTTCCGCGGCACAGATACGCAGTATTTT	CASRDGLFRGTDTQYF	TRBV10-3	TRBJ2-3	once	.
TGCAGCGTTGAAAGAATGGCGGACACTGAAGCTTTCTTT	CSVERMADTEAFF	TRBV29-1	TRBJ1-1	once	.